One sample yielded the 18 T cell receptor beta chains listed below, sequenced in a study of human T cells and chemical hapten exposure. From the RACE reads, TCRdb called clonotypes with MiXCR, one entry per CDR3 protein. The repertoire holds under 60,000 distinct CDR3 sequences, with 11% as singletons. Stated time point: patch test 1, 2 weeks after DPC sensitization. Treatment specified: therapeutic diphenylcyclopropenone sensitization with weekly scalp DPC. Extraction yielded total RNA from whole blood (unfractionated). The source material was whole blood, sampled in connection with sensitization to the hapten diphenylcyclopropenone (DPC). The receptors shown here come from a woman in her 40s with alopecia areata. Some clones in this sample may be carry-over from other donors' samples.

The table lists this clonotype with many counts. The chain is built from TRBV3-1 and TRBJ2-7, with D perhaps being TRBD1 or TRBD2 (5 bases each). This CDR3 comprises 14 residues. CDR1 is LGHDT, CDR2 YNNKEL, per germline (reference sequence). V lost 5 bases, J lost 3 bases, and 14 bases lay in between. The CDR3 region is CASSSGGAIYEQYF. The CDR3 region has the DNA TGTGCCAGCAGCTCTGGGGGAGCGATCTACGAGCAGTACTTC.

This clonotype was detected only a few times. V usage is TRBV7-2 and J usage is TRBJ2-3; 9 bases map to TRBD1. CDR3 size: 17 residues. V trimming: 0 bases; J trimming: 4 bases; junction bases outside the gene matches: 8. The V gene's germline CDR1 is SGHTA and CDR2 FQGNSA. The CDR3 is CASSLAGWTGAPDTQYF. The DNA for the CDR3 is TGTGCCAGCAGCTTAGCTGGTTGGACAGGGGCTCCAGATACGCAGTATTTT.

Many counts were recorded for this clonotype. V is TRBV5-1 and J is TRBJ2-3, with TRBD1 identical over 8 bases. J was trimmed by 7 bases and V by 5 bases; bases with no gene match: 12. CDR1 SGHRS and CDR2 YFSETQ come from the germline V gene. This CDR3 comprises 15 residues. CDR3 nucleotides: TGCGCCAGCAGTCCGGGACAGGTCCCAACACATACGCAGTATTTT. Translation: CASSPGQVPTHTQYF.

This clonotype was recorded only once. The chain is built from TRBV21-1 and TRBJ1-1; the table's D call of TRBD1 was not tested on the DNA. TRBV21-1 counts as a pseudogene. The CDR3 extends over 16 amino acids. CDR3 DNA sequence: TGTGCCAGCGCCAGGGTTAGACACGTTTGGGACACTGAAGCTTTCTTT. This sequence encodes CASARVRHVWDTEAFF.

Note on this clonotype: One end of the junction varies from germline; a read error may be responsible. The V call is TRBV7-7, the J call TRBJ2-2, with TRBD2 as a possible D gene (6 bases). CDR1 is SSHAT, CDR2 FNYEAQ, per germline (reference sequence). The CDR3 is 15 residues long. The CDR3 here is CASSPGGLYTGELFF. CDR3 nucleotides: TGTGCTAGCAGCCCCGGGGGACTCTACACCGGGGAGCTGTTTTTT. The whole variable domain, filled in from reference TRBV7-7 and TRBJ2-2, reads GAGVSQSPRYKVTKRGQDVTLRCDPISSHATLYWYQQALGQGPEFLTYFNYEAQPDKSGLPSDRFSAERPEGSISTLTIQRTEQRDSAMYRCASSPGGLYTGELFFGEGSRLTVL.

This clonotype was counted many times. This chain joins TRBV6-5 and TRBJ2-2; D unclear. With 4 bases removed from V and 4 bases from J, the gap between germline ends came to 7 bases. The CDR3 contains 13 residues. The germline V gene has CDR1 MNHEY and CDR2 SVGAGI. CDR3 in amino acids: CASSWTLTGELFF. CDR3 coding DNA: TGTGCCAGCAGTTGGACGCTCACCGGGGAGCTGTTTTTT.

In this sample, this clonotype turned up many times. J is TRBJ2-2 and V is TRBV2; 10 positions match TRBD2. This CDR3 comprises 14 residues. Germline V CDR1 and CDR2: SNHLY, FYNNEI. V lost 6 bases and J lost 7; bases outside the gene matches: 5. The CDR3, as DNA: TGTGCCAGCAGGGCGGGACTAGCGCTCGGGGAGCTGTTTTTT. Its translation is CASRAGLALGELFF.

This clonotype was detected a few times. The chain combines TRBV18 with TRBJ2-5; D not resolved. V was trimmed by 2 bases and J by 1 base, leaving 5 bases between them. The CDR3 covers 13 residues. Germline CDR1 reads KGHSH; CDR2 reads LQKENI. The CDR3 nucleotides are TGTGCCAGCTCACCATTCTCCCAAGAGACCCAGTACTTC. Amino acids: CASSPFSQETQYF.

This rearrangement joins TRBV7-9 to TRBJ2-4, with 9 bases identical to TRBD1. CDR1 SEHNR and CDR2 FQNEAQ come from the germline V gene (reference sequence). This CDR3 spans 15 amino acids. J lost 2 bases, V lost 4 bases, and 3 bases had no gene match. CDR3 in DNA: TGTGCCAGCAGCTCGGACAGGGGATCCAAAAACATTCAGTACTTC. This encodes CASSSDRGSKNIQYF.

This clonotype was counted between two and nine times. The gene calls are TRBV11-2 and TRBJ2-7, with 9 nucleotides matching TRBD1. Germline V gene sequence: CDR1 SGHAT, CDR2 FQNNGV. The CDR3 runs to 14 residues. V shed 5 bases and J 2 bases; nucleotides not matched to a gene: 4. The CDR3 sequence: CASSPGTGTYEQYF. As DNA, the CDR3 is TGTGCCAGCAGCCCCGGGACAGGGACCTACGAGCAGTACTTC.

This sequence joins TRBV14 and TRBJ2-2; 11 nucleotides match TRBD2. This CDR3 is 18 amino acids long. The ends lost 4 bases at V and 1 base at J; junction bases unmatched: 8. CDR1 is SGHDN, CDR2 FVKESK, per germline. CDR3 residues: CASSRLAGGRKNTGELFF. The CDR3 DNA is TGTGCCAGCAGCCGTCTAGCGGGGGGCCGGAAGAACACCGGGGAGCTGTTTTTT.

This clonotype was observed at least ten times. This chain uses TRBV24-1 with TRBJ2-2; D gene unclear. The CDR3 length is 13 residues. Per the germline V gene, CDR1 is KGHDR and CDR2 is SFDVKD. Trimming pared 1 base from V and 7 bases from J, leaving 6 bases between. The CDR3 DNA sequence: TGTGCCACCAGTGATTTTCCCTACGGGGAGCTGTTTTTT. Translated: CATSDFPYGELFF.

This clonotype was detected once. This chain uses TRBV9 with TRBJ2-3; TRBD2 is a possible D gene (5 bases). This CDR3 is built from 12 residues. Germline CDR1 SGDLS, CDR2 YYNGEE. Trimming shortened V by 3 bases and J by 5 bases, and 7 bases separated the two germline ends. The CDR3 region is CASSAGLDTQYF. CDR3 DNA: TGTGCCAGCAGCGCGGGATTAGATACGCAGTATTTT.

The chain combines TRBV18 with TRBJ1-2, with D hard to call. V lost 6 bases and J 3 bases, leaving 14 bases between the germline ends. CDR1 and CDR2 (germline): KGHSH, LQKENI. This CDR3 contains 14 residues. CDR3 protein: CASSRGQMDYGYTF. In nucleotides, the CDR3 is TGTGCCAGCTCTCGCGGGCAGATGGACTATGGCTACACCTTC.

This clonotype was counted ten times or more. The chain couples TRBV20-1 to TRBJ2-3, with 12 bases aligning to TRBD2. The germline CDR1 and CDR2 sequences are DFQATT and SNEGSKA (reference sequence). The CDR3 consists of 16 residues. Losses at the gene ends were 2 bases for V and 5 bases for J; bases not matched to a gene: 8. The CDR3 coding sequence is TGCAGTGCTAGACCACGACTAGCGGGAGATTTAGATACGCAGTATTTT. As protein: CSARPRLAGDLDTQYF.

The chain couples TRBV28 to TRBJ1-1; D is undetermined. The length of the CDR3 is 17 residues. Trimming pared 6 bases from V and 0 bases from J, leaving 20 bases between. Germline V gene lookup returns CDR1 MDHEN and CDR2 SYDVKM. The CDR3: CASRPTDNKPLNTEAFF. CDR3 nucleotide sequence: TGTGCCAGCAGGCCTACTGATAACAAGCCTTTGAACACTGAAGCTTTCTTT.

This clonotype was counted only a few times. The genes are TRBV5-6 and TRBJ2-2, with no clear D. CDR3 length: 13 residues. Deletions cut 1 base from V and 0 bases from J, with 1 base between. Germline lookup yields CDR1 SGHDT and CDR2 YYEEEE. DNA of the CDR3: TGTGCCAGCAGCTTGACGAACACCGGGGAGCTGTTTTTT. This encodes CASSLTNTGELFF.

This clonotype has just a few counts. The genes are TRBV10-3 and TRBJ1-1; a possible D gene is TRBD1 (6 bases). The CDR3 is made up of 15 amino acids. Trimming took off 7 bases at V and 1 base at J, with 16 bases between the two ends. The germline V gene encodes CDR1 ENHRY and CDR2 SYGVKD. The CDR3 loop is CAITRHGGPNTEAFF. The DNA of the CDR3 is TGTGCCATCACCCGACATGGGGGCCCGAACACTGAAGCTTTCTTT.